Described below is a single T cell receptor beta chain sequence and its context. This sample is part of a study of blood T cell repertoires in COVID-19. Background on the study: In each case, the material was cDNA or gDNA derived from T cells, B-cell-depleted T cells, or PBMCs.

Here immunoSEQ multiplex PCR was the method, and the copy in TCRdb shows in-frame clones only, minus some. This table holds about 190,000 clones, around 84% found once. The age range of participants was about 18 to 95 years, with residence in roughly 25 US areas. The receptor comes from a woman younger than 45 who had recovered from COVID-19. The sequenced material came from PBMCs or T cells enriched from blood (not recorded which).

The CDR3 DNA sequence: TGTGCCAGCAGCTTAGTGGACGGACAATACAATGAGCAGTTCTTC. It encodes CASSLVDGQYNEQFF. V and J are TRBV7-6 and TRBJ2-1, with D perhaps matching TRBD1 (5 bases). Germline V gene data show CDR1 as SGHVS and CDR2 as FNYEAQ. This CDR3 is built from 15 residues. V lost 1 base, J lost 4 bases, and 11 bases lay in between.